This T cell receptor beta chain was captured by sequencing in a study of identical twins. Whole-study findings and limits: Beta out-of-frame sequences showed weaker excess twin sharing. Out-of-frame alpha sequences shared between twins exhibited an excess of low generation probability. Within monozygotic twins, out-of-frame TCR alpha sharing was underestimated by the models.

TCRdb reanalysed the 5' RACE reads using MiXCR and keeps one entry per CDR3 protein. The sample holds approximately 600,000 distinct CDR3 sequences, around a tenth seen once. This CDR3 spans 13 amino acids. V lost 6 bases to trimming and J lost 0 bases; unmatched junction nucleotides: 5. Per germline, CDR1 DFQATT and CDR2 SNEGSKA (reference sequence). As concerns this clonotype: The antigen remains unidentified.

These data also featured in a second study, about yellow fever vaccine responses in identical twins. This second study notes: Twins reportedly showed a vaccine T cell response that seemed partly convergent and partly personalized.

The TCR sequence derives from a young woman in good health. The sample comprised PBMCs. J is TRBJ2-7 and V is TRBV20-1; 7 positions agree with TRBD2. Here the CDR3 DNA reads TGCAGTGCCATGCGGGGGAGCTCCTACGAGCAGTACTTC. Encoded protein: CSAMRGSSYEQYF.